Reported below is one T cell receptor (beta chain). The CDR3 runs 15 residues. Unmatched junction bases numbered 9, after V lost 6 bases and J lost 7 bases. Germline V gene sequence: CDR1 SNHLY, CDR2 FYNNEI. Study processing details: Researchers report that nucleated cell counts were estimated from reference gene primer amplification. This table comes from immunoSEQ multiplex PCR, and its TCRdb copy is limited to in-frame clones, with some not included. V and J calls and clone size follow that table, whereas D and trimming were derived from the DNA. The data contain 300,000 to 400,000 clones, about 88% of them singletons. The source of the sample is a study of blood T cell repertoires in COVID-19. As for the study in general: Donors in the United States, Italy and Spain gave samples during acute or convalescent COVID-19. Sample material is recorded as cDNA or gDNA derived from T cells, B-cell-depleted T cells, or PBMCs.

The chain has TRBV2 and TRBJ2-2, with 9 bases aligning to TRBD1. This receptor was obtained from a human donor in a cohort sampled during active COVID-19. Sequences were obtained from peripheral blood. The CDR3 sequence is CASRDRGKGRGELFF. The CDR3 region has the DNA TGTGCCAGCAGGGACAGGGGAAAGGGCCGCGGGGAGCTGTTTTTT.